This record covers a single TCR beta chain. Its antigen remains unknown. The V end was cut by 6 bases, the J end by 5 bases, with 22 bases between. This CDR3 is 15 amino acids long. Germline V gives CDR1 DFQATT, CDR2 SNEGSKA (reference sequence). The data originate from a study of T cells in Graves' hyperthyroidism and ophthalmopathy. General study results and limits: Ophthalmopathy was identified by the model a median around 5.9 months ahead of onset.

From RNA transcripts, TCR beta CDR3 regions were amplified. HTBI primers were the set used in a first-round RT-PCR of the TCR CDR3. TCRdb independently ran MiXCR on the multiplex PCR reads; one entry per CDR3 protein. This table holds more than 500,000 distinct CDR3 sequences, approximately 15% found once. The TCR sequence derives from a woman aged 40-49 years with Graves' ophthalmopathy. V and J are TRBV20-1 and TRBJ1-1; D is perhaps TRBD1 (5 bases). Input material: blood. The CDR3 sequence is CSASNTPDSGTEAFF. As DNA, the CDR3 is TGCAGTGCCAGCAACACCCCTGACAGCGGAACTGAAGCTTTCTTT.